Presented here are 21 T cell receptor beta chains from one specimen sequenced in a study of graft-versus-host responses after intestinal transplantation. Using immunoSEQ multiplex PCR, the repertoire was profiled, and TCRdb retains in-frame clones only, with some absent. The table includes more than 70,000 clones, almost 90% detected once. Antigen specificity for these receptors is unknown. This specimen consisted of unstimulated CD4+ T cells sorted from spleen or lymph node cells, obtained before intestinal transplant. All receptors come from a human donor who received an intestinal transplant.

The CDR3 DNA reads TGTGCCAGCTCACCACAACAGGGAAACAATCAGCCCCAGCATTTT. Amino acids: CASSPQQGNNQPQHF. The chain carries TRBV18 and TRBJ1-5; the D gene is possibly TRBD1 (6 bases). Germline V gives CDR1 KGHSH, CDR2 LQKENI. The CDR3 has 15 residues. Between the trimmed V and J ends, which lost 1 base and 3 bases, there was a span of 10 bases.

V usage is TRBV2 and J usage is TRBJ2-7; TRBD2 agrees at 8 bases. Trimming removed 6 bases from V and 6 bases from J; junction bases left unmatched: 13. Looked up from germline, CDR1 is SNHLY and CDR2 is FYNNEI. CDR3 length: 15 amino acids. The DNA for the CDR3 is TGTGCCAGCAGGCGGGGGGACTCGGCTACGGGCGAGCAGTACTTC. Its protein is CASRRGDSATGEQYF. Drawing the rest from reference TRBV2 and TRBJ2-7, the complete variable domain is EPEVTQTPSHQVTQMGQEVILRCVPISNHLYFYWYRQILGQKVEFLVSFYNNEISEKSEIFDDQFSVERPDGSNFTLKIRSTKLEDSAMYFCASRRGDSATGEQYFGPGTRLTVT.

V and J are TRBV5-4 and TRBJ2-7, with 8 bases lining up with TRBD1. V lost 0 bases and J lost 4; bases outside the gene matches: 6. Per the germline V gene, CDR1 is SGHNT and CDR2 is YYREEE (reference sequence). The CDR3 covers 15 residues. DNA of the CDR3: TGTGCCAGCAGCTTGGTTGGGACAGGCCGGTACGAGCAGTACTTC. This encodes CASSLVGTGRYEQYF.

This rearrangement joins TRBV27 to TRBJ1-6; TRBD1 might be the D (5 bases). This CDR3 is built from 15 residues. Germline V gene data show CDR1 as MNHEY and CDR2 as SMNVEV (reference sequence). Trimming stripped 0 bases from V and 3 bases from J, with 6 bases between. The CDR3 sequence: CASSLSQGYNSPLHF. The CDR3 DNA is TGTGCCAGCAGTTTATCGCAGGGCTATAATTCACCCCTCCACTTT.

The genes are TRBV6-5 and TRBJ2-3; 9 bases line up with TRBD2. The CDR3 runs 16 residues. Germline V gives CDR1 MNHEY, CDR2 SVGAGI. The V segment lost 0 bases and the J segment 3 bases; nucleotides outside the gene matches: 4. CDR3 residues: CASSYSSSGVTDTQYF. CDR3 in DNA: TGTGCCAGCAGTTACTCTTCTAGCGGGGTGACAGATACGCAGTATTTT.

The chain employs TRBV6-1 and TRBJ2-1; 11 bases fit TRBD2. This CDR3 is built from 15 residues. The ends lost 3 bases at V and 2 bases at J; junction bases unmatched: 0. CDR1 and CDR2 (germline): MNHNS, SASEGT. In DNA form, the CDR3 reads TGTGCCAGCAGTGAGGGACTAGCGGCCTACAATGAGCAGTTCTTC. The encoded protein is CASSEGLAAYNEQFF.

The gene calls are TRBV5-6 and TRBJ2-2, with 10 positions matching TRBD2. The V gene's germline CDR1 is SGHDT and CDR2 YYEEEE. V lost 2 bases and J lost 6; bases outside the gene matches: 4. The CDR3 sequence is 15 residues long. The CDR3 here is CASSFIAGGPGELFF. The CDR3 DNA follows: TGTGCCAGCAGCTTTATAGCGGGGGGTCCCGGGGAGCTGTTTTTT.

V gene TRBV7-6 combines with J gene TRBJ2-7; 8 bases are a match to TRBD2. Trimming removed 5 bases from V and 6 bases from J; junction bases left unmatched: 12. The V gene's germline CDR1 is SGHVS and CDR2 FNYEAQ. The CDR3 has 15 residues. This CDR3 reads CASSPSYGGAREQYF. As DNA, the CDR3 is TGTGCCAGCAGCCCCTCATACGGGGGGGCTCGCGAGCAGTACTTC.

The chain employs TRBV7-8 and TRBJ1-2; D is possibly TRBD1 (5 bases). CDR1 and CDR2 from the germline V gene are SGHVS and FQNEAQ. The CDR3 has 15 residues. The V end lost 5 bases, the J end lost 1 base, and 14 bases lay between the germline ends. The CDR3 DNA reads as TGTGCCAGCAGCATTGACAGCCCCTTTAACTATGGCTACACCTTC. Translation gives CASSIDSPFNYGYTF.

The J gene is TRBJ2-3, the V gene TRBV9; 8 positions match TRBD1. CDR1 and CDR2 (germline): SGDLS, YYNGEE. V lost 4 bases, J lost 0 bases, and 10 bases stayed unmatched. The CDR3 totals 17 residues. The CDR3 loop is CASSLGQGGFSTDTQYF. Here the CDR3 DNA reads TGTGCCAGCAGCTTAGGACAGGGCGGGTTCAGCACAGATACGCAGTATTTT.

Worth noting for this clone: The sample holds other DNA sequences that translate to the same CDR3. V gene TRBV29-1 combines with J gene TRBJ1-1; perhaps TRBD1 as D (5 bases). The CDR3 covers 12 residues. V was pared by 2 bases and J by 4 bases, with 8 bases between. The germline V gene has CDR1 SQVTM and CDR2 ANQGSEA. The CDR3 DNA reads as TGCAGCGTTGAAAGCGGGGGCACTGAAGCTTTCTTT. It specifies CSVESGGTEAFF.

The V gene is TRBV29-1, the J gene TRBJ2-3; 8 nucleotides line up with TRBD2. V was pared by 7 bases and J by 1 base, with 4 bases of the junction left unmatched. Germline lookup yields CDR1 SQVTM and CDR2 ANQGSEA. The CDR3 length is 13 residues. In nucleotides, the CDR3 is TGCAGCGACACAGCGGGGGGCACAGATACGCAGTATTTT. Its translation: CSDTAGGTDTQYF.

This chain joins TRBV10-3 and TRBJ1-2, with D unresolved. CDR3 length: 13 residues. Germline V gives CDR1 ENHRY, CDR2 SYGVKD. V lost 6 bases and J lost 5, with 13 bases in between. This CDR3 reads CAISPGPGYGYTF. In DNA form, the CDR3 reads TGTGCCATCAGCCCCGGCCCGGGTTATGGCTACACCTTC.

Regarding this clone: The same CDR3 arises from other DNA sequences in this sample as well. J is TRBJ1-2 and V is TRBV6-5; D possibly corresponds to TRBD1 (5 bases). This CDR3 has 16 amino acids. Germline CDR1 and CDR2: MNHEY and SVGAGI. V lost 2 bases, J lost 5 bases, and 18 bases lay in between. DNA of the CDR3: TGTGCCAGCAGTTACAGCGCCGGGACGGGGGTATATGGCTACACCTTC. Amino acid sequence: CASSYSAGTGVYGYTF.

The CDR3 nucleotides read TGTGCCAGCAGCACCAGCGGCCCCTTCACAGATACGCAGTATTTT. Protein product: CASSTSGPFTDTQYF. The gene calls are TRBV9 and TRBJ2-3, with a tentative D call TRBD2 (5 bases). The CDR3 has 15 residues. Germline V gene data show CDR1 as SGDLS and CDR2 as YYNGEE. Trimming left V 4 bases short and J 2 bases short, with 14 bases between.

V is TRBV5-1 and J is TRBJ2-7; D perhaps matches TRBD2 (5 bases). The V gene lost 0 bases and the J gene lost 7 bases, with 11 bases spanning the gap. Germline CDR1 SGHRS, CDR2 YFSETQ. The CDR3 is 13 amino acids. As DNA, the CDR3 is TGCGCCAGCAGCTTGGGGGCGGGCTCTGAGCAGTACTTC. Amino acids: CASSLGAGSEQYF.

V is TRBV5-6 and J is TRBJ1-1, with 8 bases that match TRBD1. Germline CDR1 SGHDT, CDR2 YYEEEE. J was trimmed by 0 bases and V by 5 bases; bases with no gene match: 3. This CDR3 is built from 14 residues. The CDR3 loop is CASSRGQVNTEAFF. As DNA, the CDR3 is TGTGCCAGCAGTAGGGGACAGGTGAACACTGAAGCTTTCTTT.

This chain uses TRBV5-4 with TRBJ1-2; D possibly corresponds to TRBD1 (5 bases). Germline lookup yields CDR1 SGHNT and CDR2 YYREEE (reference sequence). The CDR3 contains 16 residues. V lost 4 bases to trimming and J lost 4 bases, with 20 bases between them. CDR3 nucleotides: TGTGCCAGCAGCCCGCGACAGACCTCAGGTACCTATGGCTACACCTTC. Its translation is CASSPRQTSGTYGYTF.

This chain links TRBV5-6 with TRBJ2-5; 10 positions match TRBD2. Germline assignment: CDR1 SGHDT and CDR2 YYEEEE. The CDR3 consists of 15 residues. The J segment lost 5 bases and the V segment lost 1 base, leaving 5 bases of the junction unmatched. The CDR3 spells CASSLRLAGEETQYF. The CDR3 DNA reads as TGTGCCAGCAGCTTGCGGCTAGCGGGGGAGGAGACCCAGTACTTC.

This rearrangement joins TRBV28 to TRBJ1-5; D is unresolved. This CDR3 has 14 residues. CDR1 MDHEN and CDR2 SYDVKM come from the germline V gene. V lost 7 bases, J lost 7 bases, and 17 bases lay in between. The CDR3 DNA is TGTGCCAGCAAGTCCCCCGTTGTGGGCCAGCCCCAGCATTTT. Translating gives CASKSPVVGQPQHF. Full variable domain (outside the CDR3, taken from reference TRBV28 and TRBJ1-5): DVKVTQSSRYLVKRTGEKVFLECVQDMDHENMFWYRQDPGLGLRLIYFSYDVKMKEKGDIPEGYSVSREKKERFSLILESASTNQTSMYLCASKSPVVGQPQHFGDGTRLSIL.

The rearrangement joins TRBV4-2 to TRBJ1-2; TRBD1 agrees at 8 bases. CDR3 length equals 15 residues. CDR1 LGHNA and CDR2 YNFKEQ come from the germline V gene. V lost 1 base to trimming and J lost 8 bases; unmatched junction nucleotides: 9. The CDR3 loop is CASSQVGQGARGYTF. The CDR3 coding sequence is TGTGCCAGCAGCCAAGTCGGGCAGGGGGCCAGGGGCTACACCTTC.